The 7 T cell receptor beta chains given below trace back to one sample, sequenced in a study of shared T cell receptors in the human thymus. Sequenced by immunoSEQ multiplex PCR; TCRdb stores in-frame clones only, minus some. The sample includes some 700,000 clones, 70% to 90% of them seen just once. Separately, the same data were catalogued under a study of human thymus T cells.

Sequences were obtained from thymocytes. These receptors were taken from a girl in the first two years of life with a congenital heart defect.

The chain combines TRBV20-1 with TRBJ2-1; D perhaps matches TRBD2 (5 bases). The CDR3 has 10 amino acids. The V end lost 7 bases, the J end lost 6 bases, and 7 bases lay between the germline ends. Germline loops: CDR1 DFQATT, CDR2 SNEGSKA (reference sequence). Here the CDR3 reads CSGELNEQFF. The CDR3, as DNA: TGCAGTGGGGAGCTCAATGAGCAGTTCTTC.

The V gene is TRBV6-5, the J gene TRBJ1-1; perhaps TRBD1 as D (6 bases). Germline CDR1 MNHEY, CDR2 SVGAGI. The V end was cut by 4 bases, the J end by 2 bases, with 17 bases between. The CDR3 extends over 16 amino acids. This CDR3 is CASSSVGARGNTEAFF. The CDR3 DNA reads as TGTGCCAGCAGTTCAGTGGGGGCTCGGGGTAACACTGAAGCTTTCTTT.

J is TRBJ1-1 and V is TRBV5-1, with 7 bases that match TRBD1. The CDR3 is made up of 16 amino acids. Germline V gene lookup returns CDR1 SGHRS and CDR2 YFSETQ. V gave up 2 bases and J gave up 0 bases; unmatched junction bases: 7. The CDR3 DNA follows: TGCGCCAGCAGCTTCGGACAGGAAGAGGTGAACACTGAAGCTTTCTTT. Translating gives CASSFGQEEVNTEAFF. Drawing the rest from reference TRBV5-1 and TRBJ1-1, the complete variable domain is KAGVTQTPRYLIKTRGQQVTLSCSPISGHRSVSWYQQTPGQGLQFLFEYFSETQRNKGNFPGRFSGRQFSNSRSEMNVSTLELGDSALYLCASSFGQEEVNTEAFFGQGTRLTVV.

A single count supports this clone. This chain connects TRBV5-6 to TRBJ2-4; the match to TRBD1 covers 9 bases. V shed 5 bases and J 0 bases; nucleotides not matched to a gene: 12. The germline V gene has CDR1 SGHDT and CDR2 YYEEEE. This CDR3 region has 18 residues. The CDR3 coding sequence is TGTGCCAGCAGTCACCGGGACAGGGATCCTATAGCCAAAAACATTCAGTACTTC. It codes for CASSHRDRDPIAKNIQYF.

This clone occurred a few times. The chain joins TRBV6-5 to TRBJ2-1, with D unresolved. The V gene lost 1 base and the J gene lost 5 bases, with 9 bases spanning the gap. In germline, CDR1 is MNHEY, CDR2 SVGAGI. CDR3 length: 14 amino acids. CDR3 bases: TGTGCCAGCAGTTACTTAGCCCGACACAATGAGCAGTTCTTC. It specifies CASSYLARHNEQFF.

The chain combines TRBV5-4 with TRBJ2-3; 7 bases align to TRBD1. The germline gives CDR1 SGHNT, CDR2 YYREEE (reference sequence). The V and J ends lost 3 bases and 6 bases, in that order; junction bases with no gene match: 7. CDR3 length equals 14 residues. The CDR3 here is CASSSTGKGDTQYF. The DNA for the CDR3 is TGTGCCAGCAGCTCGACAGGGAAGGGGGATACGCAGTATTTT.

V is TRBV7-2 and J is TRBJ1-5, with 8 bases that match TRBD1. Germline V gives CDR1 SGHTA, CDR2 FQGNSA. V was clipped by 2 bases and J by 9 bases; unmatched bases: 12. This CDR3 has 16 amino acids. The CDR3 is CASSLSDRGLGRPQHF. CDR3 in DNA: TGTGCCAGCAGCTTAAGTGACAGGGGCCTTGGCAGGCCCCAGCATTTT.